The 28 T cell receptor beta chains presented below share a single source sample, sequenced in a study of T cells after posttransplantation cyclophosphamide. Clones were read by immunoSEQ multiplex PCR, and TCRdb kept only the in-frame ones, dropping some. The sample holds about 7,800 clones, 85% to 90% seen once. Busulfan-fludarabine conditioning, marrow transplant, and cyclophosphamide on days +3 and +4 were administered. Sequencing was performed on CD4+ T cells sorted from blood, taken around 1,300 days after allogeneic stem cell transplant with posttransplant cyclophosphamide. Source of these receptors: a female patient aged 50-60 years who received an allogeneic stem cell transplant from a related donor, was CMV-positive, and had no GVHD. Some T cells may arise from the graft donor.

The V gene is TRBV11-2, the J gene TRBJ2-7; 10 bases are shared with TRBD1. Germline V gene sequence: CDR1 SGHAT, CDR2 FQNNGV. V lost 5 bases to trimming and J lost 2 bases; unmatched junction nucleotides: 6. The CDR3 spans 15 residues. The DNA of the CDR3 is TGTGCCAGCAGCCCGGGACAGGGGATTACCTACGAGCAGTACTTC. It codes for CASSPGQGITYEQYF.

V and J are TRBV9 and TRBJ1-1, with D tentatively TRBD1 (5 bases). The germline CDR1 and CDR2 sequences are SGDLS and YYNGEE. The CDR3 totals 12 residues. V lost 3 bases to trimming and J lost 7 bases, with 10 bases between them. CDR3 coding DNA: TGTGCCAGCAGCGCCGGACATCTTGAAGCTTTCTTT. It encodes CASSAGHLEAFF.

This chain joins TRBV28 and TRBJ1-1; TRBD1 aligns across 8 bases. The CDR3 spans 15 residues. The trim removed 5 bases at V and 4 bases at J, leaving 9 bases unmatched. Germline V gene lookup returns CDR1 MDHEN and CDR2 SYDVKM. The chain's CDR3 is CASSDSRGRVTEAFF. As DNA, the CDR3 is TGTGCCAGCAGTGATTCCAGGGGGCGGGTCACTGAAGCTTTCTTT.

This chain uses TRBV9 with TRBJ1-2; TRBD1 is a possible D gene (5 bases). Trimming shortened V by 4 bases and J by 5 bases, and 18 bases separated the two germline ends. This CDR3 region has 15 residues. Germline CDR1 is SGDLS and CDR2 is YYNGEE. CDR3 region: CASSPQWGRVYGYTF. For the CDR3, the DNA is TGTGCCAGCAGCCCCCAATGGGGGAGGGTGTATGGCTACACCTTC.

CDR3 protein: CASSLAGATHEQFF. CDR3 DNA: TGTGCCAGCAGTTTAGCGGGAGCAACTCATGAGCAGTTCTTC. This sequence joins TRBV28 and TRBJ2-1; 7 bases are shared with TRBD2. The CDR3 extends over 14 amino acids. Germline-derived CDR1 and CDR2 are MDHEN and SYDVKM. V shed 2 bases, J shed 8 bases, and the junction held 6 bases outside the gene matches.

V gene TRBV5-5 combines with J gene TRBJ1-6, with 7 bases aligning to TRBD1. Germline assignment: CDR1 SGHKS and CDR2 YYEKEE (reference sequence). V shed 0 bases and J 5 bases; nucleotides not matched to a gene: 8. The CDR3 extends over 17 amino acids. CDR3 in DNA: TGTGCCAGCAGCTTGGACGTCAGGGACAGAAATAATTCACCCCTCCACTTT. Its translation: CASSLDVRDRNNSPLHF.

The chain has TRBV6-5 and TRBJ2-3; weak D call: TRBD2 (6 bases). V gave up 4 bases and J gave up 11 bases, with 16 bases separating them. The CDR3 consists of 13 residues. The V gene's germline CDR1 is MNHEY and CDR2 SVGAGI. This CDR3 is CASSSQTSILQYF. The CDR3 nucleotides read TGTGCCAGCAGTTCCCAGACTAGTATTTTGCAGTATTTT.

The chain recombines TRBV5-1 with TRBJ2-3; D is possibly TRBD2 (6 bases). The CDR3 extends over 16 amino acids. Germline V lookup: CDR1 SGHRS, CDR2 YFSETQ. Between the trimmed V and J ends, which lost 0 bases and 4 bases, there was a span of 15 bases. The CDR3 loop is CASSLAVTGDADTQYF. Written as DNA, the CDR3 is TGCGCCAGCAGCTTGGCCGTAACGGGAGACGCAGATACGCAGTATTTT.

The rearrangement joins TRBV5-5 to TRBJ1-5; the D gene is possibly TRBD1 (6 bases). The CDR3 has 17 amino acids. Germline CDR1 SGHKS, CDR2 YYEKEE (reference sequence). V was trimmed by 4 bases and J by 0 bases, leaving 17 bases between them. CDR3 DNA: TGTGCCAGCAGCCCTATTATGACAGGCTATAGCAATCAGCCCCAGCATTTT. Encoded protein: CASSPIMTGYSNQPQHF.

J is TRBJ2-3 and V is TRBV7-9; no reliable D call. V was cut by 4 bases and J by 2 bases, with 13 bases left in between. Germline loops: CDR1 SEHNR, CDR2 FQNEAQ (reference sequence). The CDR3 is made up of 15 amino acids. CDR3 protein: CASSSRLPYTDTQYF. The CDR3 bases are TGTGCCAGCAGCTCTCGACTTCCCTACACAGATACGCAGTATTTT. The full variable domain, with the rest looked up from reference TRBV7-9 and TRBJ2-3, is DTGVSQNPRHKITKRGQNVTFRCDPISEHNRLYWYRQTLGQGPEFLTYFQNEAQLEKSRLLSDRFSAERPKGSFSTLEIQRTEQGDSAMYLCASSSRLPYTDTQYFGPGTRLTVL.

This chain uses TRBV11-3 with TRBJ2-3; D is perhaps TRBD2 (6 bases). V lost 8 bases and J lost 0, with 12 bases in between. This CDR3 region has 14 residues. From germline, CDR1 is SGHNT and CDR2 YENEEA. The DNA for the CDR3 is TGTGCCAGCTCCATAGCGGCTAGCACAGATACGCAGTATTTT. This codes for CASSIAASTDTQYF.

This chain connects TRBV30 to TRBJ1-1; D is undetermined. CDR3 length equals 14 residues. Germline assignment: CDR1 GTSNPN and CDR2 SVGIG (reference sequence). The ends were cut back, 3 bases at V and 3 bases at J, with 14 bases in the middle. The CDR3 sequence is CAWSPLGGDTEAFF. In DNA form, the CDR3 reads TGTGCCTGGAGCCCATTGGGTGGAGACACTGAAGCTTTCTTT.

The chain links TRBV30 to TRBJ2-1; D unclear. The V gene lost 0 bases and the J gene lost 6 bases, with 12 bases spanning the gap. The germline gives CDR1 GTSNPN, CDR2 SVGIG (reference sequence). The CDR3 consists of 14 residues. CDR3 DNA sequence: TGTGCCTGGAGTGTCTACTCGAACCCCAATGAGCAGTTCTTC. Its translation is CAWSVYSNPNEQFF.

The chain joins TRBV7-7 to TRBJ2-2, with a tentative D call TRBD1 (6 bases). Germline V gene sequence: CDR1 SSHAT, CDR2 FNYEAQ (reference sequence). This CDR3 has 13 residues. V was clipped by 5 bases and J by 7 bases, with 11 bases between them. CDR3 in DNA: TGTGCCAGCAGCAAAACAGGGAGCGGGGAGCTGTTTTTT. Amino acid sequence: CASSKTGSGELFF.

The rearrangement links TRBV5-1 to TRBJ2-7, with 11 bases aligning to TRBD2. V lost 4 bases and J lost 4; bases outside the gene matches: 7. The CDR3 sequence is 15 residues long. Germline CDR1 is SGHRS and CDR2 is YFSETQ. The CDR3 region has the DNA TGCGCCAGCAGCCGACCGGGACTAGCGGCTTACGAGCAGTACTTC. It is translated as CASSRPGLAAYEQYF.

V is TRBV11-2 and J is TRBJ2-3; 12 bases align to TRBD2. Per the germline V gene, CDR1 is SGHAT and CDR2 is FQNNGV. Unmatched junction bases numbered 15, after V lost 5 bases and J lost 6 bases. The CDR3 has 18 amino acids. CDR3 DNA sequence: TGTGCCAGCAGCCCAAGACTAGCGGGAGTTCCCGGCGCGGATACGCAGTATTTT. Translating it yields CASSPRLAGVPGADTQYF.

This chain uses TRBV27 with TRBJ1-2; 7 nucleotides match TRBD1. The J segment lost 5 bases and the V segment lost 6 bases, leaving 3 bases of the junction unmatched. CDR3 size: 12 residues. Germline CDR1 and CDR2: MNHEY and SMNVEV (reference sequence). The CDR3, as DNA: TGTGCCAGCAGCAACAGGGGATATGGCTACACCTTC. Translated, it gives CASSNRGYGYTF.

V is TRBV6-5 and J is TRBJ2-1; D might be TRBD2 (5 bases). The length of the CDR3 is 13 residues. V gave up 7 bases and J gave up 9 bases, with 16 bases separating them. In germline, CDR1 is MNHEY, CDR2 SVGAGI. In DNA, the CDR3 is TGTGCCAGCACCCCCCCACTAGGGCGTGAGCAGTTCTTC. It translates to CASTPPLGREQFF.

The chain has TRBV7-3 and TRBJ2-1; unclear D gene. Per germline, CDR1 SGHTA and CDR2 FQGTGA. The V end lost 2 bases, the J end lost 9 bases, and 17 bases lay between the germline ends. This CDR3 region has 15 residues. The CDR3 coding sequence is TGTGCCAGCAGCTTATTTCTAGGTTCCGGTGTTGAGCAGTTCTTC. Translation: CASSLFLGSGVEQFF.

V gene TRBV2 combines with J gene TRBJ1-1; TRBD1 agrees at 11 bases. Germline lookup yields CDR1 SNHLY and CDR2 FYNNEI. This CDR3 is built from 14 residues. J lost 8 bases, V lost 7 bases, and 9 bases had no gene match. The CDR3 loop reads CASTLLGQGAEAFF. The CDR3, as DNA: TGTGCCAGCACCTTATTAGGACAGGGGGCCGAAGCTTTCTTT.

The V gene is TRBV5-1, the J gene TRBJ2-1; D ambiguous. The germline CDR1 and CDR2 sequences are SGHRS and YFSETQ. The ends were cut back, 0 bases at V and 2 bases at J, with 9 bases in the middle. The CDR3 has 15 amino acids. The CDR3 sequence: CASSLAPVTYNEQFF. The CDR3 DNA reads as TGCGCCAGCAGCTTGGCCCCGGTCACCTACAATGAGCAGTTCTTC.

This clone occurred once. The V call is TRBV19, the J call TRBJ1-4, with TRBD1 matching over 7 bases. The V gene end was trimmed by 5 bases and the J gene end by 7 bases; junction bases not matched to a gene: 7. Germline V gene data show CDR1 as LNHDA and CDR2 as SQIVND (reference sequence). CDR3 length: 14 amino acids. CDR3 protein: CASSLSGQTEKLFF. CDR3 sequence (DNA): TGTGCCAGTAGTTTGTCGGGACAGACTGAAAAACTGTTTTTT.

The chain combines TRBV7-6 with TRBJ2-3, with 9 bases fitting TRBD2. The CDR3 loop spans 15 amino acids. Germline V lookup: CDR1 SGHVS, CDR2 FNYEAQ. Unmatched junction bases numbered 8, after V lost 6 bases and J lost 4 bases. CDR3 DNA sequence: TGTGCCAGCAGACGAGGGGGCGGGAGGGCAGATACGCAGTATTTT. Amino acid sequence: CASRRGGGRADTQYF.

CDR3 residues: CASSHRSGTSGVSEQFF. The CDR3 DNA is TGTGCCAGCAGTCACCGTTCCGGGACTAGCGGGGTGAGTGAGCAGTTCTTC. The rearrangement links TRBV27 to TRBJ2-1; 13 bases are a match to TRBD2. The CDR3 consists of 17 residues. The germline CDR1 and CDR2 sequences are MNHEY and SMNVEV (reference sequence). The ends lost 5 bases at V and 9 bases at J; junction bases unmatched: 13.

The V gene is TRBV18, the J gene TRBJ2-2, with TRBD2 identical over 10 bases. Unmatched junction bases numbered 10, after V lost 3 bases and J lost 0 bases. The CDR3 is 19 amino acids. Germline V gene sequence: CDR1 KGHSH, CDR2 LQKENI. The CDR3 loop reads CASSPAPLAGGANTGELFF. The CDR3 DNA reads as TGTGCCAGCTCACCCGCTCCCTTAGCGGGAGGAGCGAACACCGGGGAGCTGTTTTTT.

The chain is built from TRBV6-5 and TRBJ1-5; 11 bases align to TRBD1. The V gene's germline CDR1 is MNHEY and CDR2 SVGAGI. V lost 4 bases to trimming and J lost 6 bases; unmatched junction nucleotides: 5. This CDR3 region has 15 residues. The CDR3 region has the DNA TGTGCCAGCAGTTCGGGACAGGGGGGCGGTCAGCCCCAGCATTTT. Translation: CASSSGQGGGQPQHF.

This clone has just one count. The chain is built from TRBV9 and TRBJ2-1; 12 bases are shared with TRBD2. V shed 4 bases and J 5 bases; nucleotides not matched to a gene: 13. This CDR3 has 18 amino acids. Germline CDR1 is SGDLS and CDR2 is YYNGEE. This CDR3 is CASSSRTRASGRDNEQFF. CDR3 sequence (DNA): TGTGCCAGCAGCTCCCGAACGAGAGCTAGCGGGAGGGACAATGAGCAGTTCTTC.

The CDR3 DNA reads TGTGCCAGTAGTATAGACCGACAGGGTAACAGTGGCTACACCTTC. Protein: CASSIDRQGNSGYTF. The chain uses TRBV19 and TRBJ1-2; 7 bases fit TRBD1. The CDR3 is made up of 15 amino acids. Germline V gene sequence: CDR1 LNHDA, CDR2 SQIVND (reference sequence). The junction had 8 bases not matched to a gene; V was cut back by 0 bases and J by 7 bases.